Listed below are T cell receptor beta chains from one sample, sequenced in a study of T-cell reconstitution after alpha-beta-depleted transplantation in children. TCRdb processed the PCR reads anew with MiXCR; each CDR3 protein has one entry. Here the sample spans a few hundred thousand distinct CDR3 sequences, around an eighth being singletons. Sequenced here: PBMCs from the stem cell graft donor, sampled from the stem cell graft. The origin of the receptors is a human donor who donated a stem cell graft to a child with combined immunodeficiency. Both conserved end residues are part of each CDR3. D genes are given only for firm matches. A clone size is listed for some rows: how often the clone was seen (once, few, many), or a class if it is expanded.

clone_size,d_call,v_call,j_call,cdr3_aa,cdr3_nt
.,.,TRBV4-2,TRBJ2-3,CASSQLPGTDTQYF,TGTGCCAGCAGCCAATTGCCGGGTACAGATACGCAGTATTTT
few,.,TRBV6-5,TRBJ1-5,CASKPRILEDQPQHF,TGTGCCAGCAAGCCTCGGATCCTCGAGGATCAGCCCCAGCATTTT
few,TRBD1,TRBV3-1,TRBJ2-3,CASSLGQSDTQYF,TGTGCCAGCAGCCTGGGACAGTCAGATACGCAGTATTTT
many,.,TRBV29-1,TRBJ2-6,CSVQRDVGSGANVLTF,TGCAGCGTGCAACGGGACGTCGGGTCTGGGGCCAACGTCCTGACTTTC
.,.,TRBV24-1,TRBJ1-4,CATKSRRNWEKLFF,TGTGCCACCAAAAGCCGCCGGAATTGGGAAAAACTGTTTTTT
.,TRBD2,TRBV11-1,TRBJ2-1,CASSSLSGRTSGAYNEQFF,TGTGCCAGCAGCTCCCTCTCGGGTCGTACTAGCGGTGCCTACAATGAGCAGTTCTTC
many,.,TRBV7-8,TRBJ1-4,CASSLNSRSREKLFF,TGTGCCAGCAGCTTAAATTCCAGGAGTCGAGAAAAACTGTTTTTT
many,TRBD2,TRBV20-1,TRBJ2-7,CSARGTSGGTYEQYF,TGCAGTGCTAGGGGGACTAGCGGGGGCACCTACGAGCAGTACTTC
many,TRBD2,TRBV7-2,TRBJ2-3,CASSFLAGEGSDTQYF,TGTGCCAGCAGCTTTTTAGCGGGAGAAGGGTCAGATACGCAGTATTTT
.,.,TRBV4-3,TRBJ1-1,CASSQMGPPEMAEAFF,TGCGCCAGCAGCCAAATGGGACCTCCCGAAATGGCTGAAGCTTTCTTT
.,TRBD2,TRBV5-1,TRBJ2-3,CASSLATLAGLASTDTQYF,TGCGCCAGCAGCTTGGCCACACTAGCGGGCCTTGCTAGCACAGATACGCAGTATTTT
.,.,TRBV7-9,TRBJ1-3,CASSPHRLSGNTIYF,TGTGCCAGCAGTCCTCACCGTCTCTCTGGAAACACCATATATTTT
many,TRBD2,TRBV18,TRBJ2-5,CASSPRSGSVLETQYF,TGTGCCAGCTCACCACGGAGCGGGAGTGTATTAGAGACCCAGTACTTC
many,.,TRBV12-3/TRBV12-4,TRBJ2-7,CASSFGMPYEQYF,TGTGCCAGCAGTTTTGGCATGCCTTACGAGCAGTACTTC
few,TRBD1,TRBV20-1,TRBJ2-5,CCARDPGTGVEETQYF,TGCTGTGCTAGAGATCCCGGGACAGGGGTGGAAGAGACCCAGTACTTC
many,TRBD1,TRBV6-5,TRBJ2-7,CASISRDRVYEQYF,TGTGCCAGCATTAGCCGGGACAGGGTATACGAGCAGTACTTC
few,TRBD1,TRBV6-4,TRBJ2-7,CASGLGQGVLYEQYF,TGTGCCAGCGGACTGGGACAGGGGGTTTTGTACGAGCAGTACTTC
many,TRBD1,TRBV12-3/TRBV12-4,TRBJ2-7,CASSSGQALAYEQYF,TGTGCCAGCAGTTCCGGACAGGCGCTAGCCTACGAGCAGTACTTC
few,.,TRBV30,TRBJ1-3,CAWSVRPKPGNTIYF,TGTGCCTGGAGTGTACGCCCGAAGCCTGGAAACACCATATATTTT
once,.,TRBV4-2,TRBJ1-3,CASSKEGGNGGNTIYF,TGTGCCAGCAGCAAAGAGGGGGGCAATGGTGGAAACACCATATATTTT
many,.,TRBV12-3/TRBV12-4,TRBJ1-5,CASSPTRRNQPQHF,TGTGCCAGCAGCCCTACACGGAGAAATCAGCCCCAGCATTTT
.,.,TRBV28,TRBJ2-7,CASTLVGHVGEQYF,TGTGCCAGCACCTTAGTCGGCCACGTCGGGGAGCAGTACTTC
few,.,TRBV29-1,TRBJ1-1,CSVLDRKAFF,TGCAGCGTCCTGGACAGAAAAGCTTTCTTT
.,.,TRBV29-1,TRBJ2-2,CSVELWETGELFF,TGCAGCGTTGAACTGTGGGAAACCGGGGAGCTGTTTTTT
.,.,TRBV6-2/TRBV6-3,TRBJ2-1,CASTFNLADEQFF,TGTGCCAGCACCTTTAACCTAGCTGATGAGCAGTTCTTC
many,.,TRBV4-1,TRBJ2-6,CASSRDGYLKKSGANVLTF,TGCGCCAGCAGCCGGGACGGCTACCTTAAAAAATCTGGGGCCAACGTCCTGACTTTC
few,.,TRBV12-3/TRBV12-4,TRBJ2-3,CASSRRFTDTQYF,TGTGCCAGCAGTCGGAGATTCACAGATACGCAGTATTTT
.,.,TRBV20-1,TRBJ1-2,CSARGMYGYTF,TGCAGTGCTAGGGGAATGTATGGCTACACCTTC
.,TRBD1,TRBV11-1,TRBJ2-1,CASLTGAFHTYSYNEQFF,TGTGCCAGCTTGACAGGGGCTTTCCATACGTACTCCTACAATGAGCAGTTCTTC
many,.,TRBV5-1,TRBJ2-5,CASSLGVQETQYF,TGTGCCAGCAGCTTAGGCGTCCAAGAGACCCAGTACTTC
few,.,TRBV6-2/TRBV6-3,TRBJ2-1,CASSYSDLYNEQFF,TGTGCCAGCAGTTACTCCGACTTATACAATGAGCAGTTCTTC
.,TRBD1,TRBV7-9,TRBJ2-2,CASSPQGRPGELFF,TGTGCCAGCAGCCCACAGGGGCGGCCCGGGGAGCTGTTTTTT
.,TRBD2,TRBV6-2/TRBV6-3,TRBJ2-1,CASSRDYPSNEQFF,TGTGCCAGCAGTCGGGACTACCCAAGTAATGAGCAGTTCTTC
.,.,TRBV19,TRBJ2-1,CASSMRARRGEQFF,TGTGCCAGTAGTATGCGGGCGAGGAGGGGTGAGCAGTTCTTC
.,TRBD2,TRBV10-3,TRBJ2-2,CAISLVGPVSGIDTGELFF,TGTGCCATCAGTTTAGTTGGCCCCGTTAGCGGGATAGACACCGGGGAGCTGTTTTTT
few,.,TRBV5-1,TRBJ2-3,CASSEWDTDTQYF,TGCGCCAGCAGTGAATGGGACACAGATACGCAGTATTTT
.,TRBD1,TRBV15,TRBJ2-7,CATSRDRDLEQYF,TGTGCCACCAGCCGGGACAGGGATCTCGAGCAGTACTTC
few,.,TRBV5-1,TRBJ2-1,CASSSGPRGLLGEQFF,TGCGCCAGCAGCTCTGGCCCCAGGGGCCTGCTAGGTGAGCAGTTCTTC
few,.,TRBV5-6,TRBJ1-1,CASSSGTRLAFF,TGTGCCAGCAGTTCCGGGACAAGGCTAGCTTTCTTT
.,TRBD1,TRBV6-5,TRBJ2-2,CASSSRTGSFNTGELFF,TGTGCCAGCAGTTCACGGACAGGCTCTTTCAACACCGGGGAGCTGTTTTTT
.,.,TRBV12-3/TRBV12-4,TRBJ2-7,CASSETEKPYEQYF,TGTGCCAGCAGCGAAACAGAGAAACCCTACGAGCAGTACTTC